The clone carrying this TCR beta chain was seen a few times. TCRdb passed the RACE reads through MiXCR, listing each CDR3 protein once. The sample holds approximately 260,000 distinct CDR3 sequences; over 7.5% are singletons and the top ten take 1.2%. With 3 bases removed from V and 4 bases from J, the gap between germline ends came to 9 bases. This CDR3 region has 13 residues. From germline, CDR1 is KGHSH and CDR2 LQKENI. The sample is drawn from a study of human T cells and chemical hapten exposure. Time point noted: pre-sensitization, week 0. The treatment here: therapeutic diphenylcyclopropenone sensitization with weekly scalp DPC. Blood was drawn before each patch test was applied.

The material sequenced was whole blood, taken in connection with sensitization to the hapten diphenylcyclopropenone (DPC). This TCR derives from a young man with alopecia areata. Some clones in this sample may be carry-over from other donors' samples. The chain joins TRBV18 to TRBJ1-1, with no clear D. Here the CDR3 reads CASSPGHGTEAFF. The CDR3 nucleotides read TGTGCCAGCTCACCGGGCCACGGCACTGAAGCTTTCTTT.